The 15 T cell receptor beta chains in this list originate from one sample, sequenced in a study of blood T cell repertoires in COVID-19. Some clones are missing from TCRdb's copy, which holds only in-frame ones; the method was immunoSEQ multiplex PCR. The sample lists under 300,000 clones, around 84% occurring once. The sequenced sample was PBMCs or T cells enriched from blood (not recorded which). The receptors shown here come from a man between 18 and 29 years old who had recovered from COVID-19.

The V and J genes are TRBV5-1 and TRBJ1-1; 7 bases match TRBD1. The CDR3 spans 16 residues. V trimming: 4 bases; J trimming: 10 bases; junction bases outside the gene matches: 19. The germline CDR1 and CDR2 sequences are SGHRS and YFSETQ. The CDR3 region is CASSQSGTANFLGAFF. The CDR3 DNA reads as TGCGCCAGCAGCCAGTCGGGGACAGCCAACTTCTTGGGAGCTTTCTTT.

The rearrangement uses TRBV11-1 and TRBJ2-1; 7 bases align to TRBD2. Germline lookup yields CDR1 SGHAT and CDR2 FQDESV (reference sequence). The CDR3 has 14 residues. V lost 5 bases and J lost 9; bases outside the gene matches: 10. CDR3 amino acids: CASSHWNSGSEQFF. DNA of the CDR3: TGTGCCAGCAGCCACTGGAATAGCGGGTCTGAGCAGTTCTTC.

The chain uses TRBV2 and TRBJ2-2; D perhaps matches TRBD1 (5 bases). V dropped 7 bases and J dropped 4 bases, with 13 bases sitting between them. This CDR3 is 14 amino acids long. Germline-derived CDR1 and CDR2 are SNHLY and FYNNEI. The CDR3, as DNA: TGTGCCAGCAAGCGCAGGGTAGGCACCGGGGAGCTGTTTTTT. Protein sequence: CASKRRVGTGELFF.

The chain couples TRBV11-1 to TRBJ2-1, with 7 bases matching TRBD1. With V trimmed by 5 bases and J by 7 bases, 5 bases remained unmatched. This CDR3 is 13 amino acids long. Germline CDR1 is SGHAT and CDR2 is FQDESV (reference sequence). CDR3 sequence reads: CASSLGQYNEQFF. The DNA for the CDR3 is TGTGCCAGCAGCCTGGGACAGTATAATGAGCAGTTCTTC.

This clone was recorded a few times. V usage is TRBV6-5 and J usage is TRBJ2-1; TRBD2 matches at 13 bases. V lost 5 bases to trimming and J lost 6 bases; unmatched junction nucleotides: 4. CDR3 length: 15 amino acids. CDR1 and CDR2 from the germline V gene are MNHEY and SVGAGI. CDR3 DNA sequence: TGTGCCAGCAGTCCGGGACTAGCGGGGCCCAATGAGCAGTTCTTC. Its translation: CASSPGLAGPNEQFF.

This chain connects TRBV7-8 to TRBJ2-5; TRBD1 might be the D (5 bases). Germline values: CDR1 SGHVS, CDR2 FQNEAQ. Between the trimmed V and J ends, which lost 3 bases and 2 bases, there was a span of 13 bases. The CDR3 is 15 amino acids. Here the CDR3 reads CASSFLGVGQETQYF. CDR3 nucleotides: TGTGCCAGCAGCTTCCTAGGGGTGGGGCAAGAGACCCAGTACTTC.

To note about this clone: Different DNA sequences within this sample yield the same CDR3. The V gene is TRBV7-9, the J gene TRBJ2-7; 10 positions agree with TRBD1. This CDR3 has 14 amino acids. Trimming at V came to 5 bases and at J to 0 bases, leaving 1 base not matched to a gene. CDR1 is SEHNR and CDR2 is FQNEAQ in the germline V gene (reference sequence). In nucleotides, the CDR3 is TGTGCCAGCAGCCGGACAGGGGGCTCCTACGAGCAGTACTTC. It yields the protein CASSRTGGSYEQYF.

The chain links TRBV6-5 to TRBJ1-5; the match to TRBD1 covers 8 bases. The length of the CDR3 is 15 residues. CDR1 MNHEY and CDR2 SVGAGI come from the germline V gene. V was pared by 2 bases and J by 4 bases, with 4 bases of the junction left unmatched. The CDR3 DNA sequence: TGTGCCAGCAGTTACGGCAGGGGGCCGAATCAGCCCCAGCATTTT. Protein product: CASSYGRGPNQPQHF.

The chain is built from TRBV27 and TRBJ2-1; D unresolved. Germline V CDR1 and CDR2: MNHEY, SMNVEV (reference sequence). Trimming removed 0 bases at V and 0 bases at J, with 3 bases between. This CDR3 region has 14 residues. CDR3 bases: TGTGCCAGCAGTTTATCTCGCTCCTACAATGAGCAGTTCTTC. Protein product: CASSLSRSYNEQFF.

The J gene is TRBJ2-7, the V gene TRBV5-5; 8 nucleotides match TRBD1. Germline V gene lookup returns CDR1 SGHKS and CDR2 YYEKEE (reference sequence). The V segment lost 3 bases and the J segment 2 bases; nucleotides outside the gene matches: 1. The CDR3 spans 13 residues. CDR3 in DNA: TGTGCCAGCAGCTCGACAGGGGCCTACGAGCAGTACTTC. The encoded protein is CASSSTGAYEQYF.

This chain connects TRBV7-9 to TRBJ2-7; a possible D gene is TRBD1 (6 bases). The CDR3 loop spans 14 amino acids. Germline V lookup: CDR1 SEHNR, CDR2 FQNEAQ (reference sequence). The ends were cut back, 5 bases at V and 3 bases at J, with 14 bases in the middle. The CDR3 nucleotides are TGTGCCAGCAGCGCCTCCAGGGGCGTCTACGAGCAGTACTTC. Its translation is CASSASRGVYEQYF.

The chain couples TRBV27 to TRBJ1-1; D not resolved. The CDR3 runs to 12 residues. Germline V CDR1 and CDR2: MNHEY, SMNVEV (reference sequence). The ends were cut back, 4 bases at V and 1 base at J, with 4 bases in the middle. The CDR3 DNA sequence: TGTGCCAGCAGTTCCGGGAACACTGAAGCTTTCTTT. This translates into CASSSGNTEAFF.

CDR3 residues: CASSYTDRPPEKLFF. CDR3 in DNA: TGTGCCAGCTCATATACGGACAGGCCACCCGAAAAACTGTTTTTT. The V gene is TRBV18, the J gene TRBJ1-4, with TRBD1 identical over 7 bases. Trimming cost V 5 bases and J 8 bases; bases outside gene matches: 11. The CDR3 has 15 amino acids. Germline assignment: CDR1 KGHSH and CDR2 LQKENI.

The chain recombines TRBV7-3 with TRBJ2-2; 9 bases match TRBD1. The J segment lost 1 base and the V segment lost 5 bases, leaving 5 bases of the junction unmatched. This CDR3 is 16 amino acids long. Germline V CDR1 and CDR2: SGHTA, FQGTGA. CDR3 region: CASSPGGQGNTGELFF. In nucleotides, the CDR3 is TGTGCCAGCAGCCCGGGGGGACAGGGGAACACCGGGGAGCTGTTTTTT.

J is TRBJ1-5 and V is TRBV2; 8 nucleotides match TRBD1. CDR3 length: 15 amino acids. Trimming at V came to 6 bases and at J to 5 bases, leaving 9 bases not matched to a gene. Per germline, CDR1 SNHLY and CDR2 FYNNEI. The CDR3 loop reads CASSTGQGNHQPQHF. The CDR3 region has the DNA TGTGCCAGCAGCACCGGACAGGGAAATCATCAGCCCCAGCATTTT.